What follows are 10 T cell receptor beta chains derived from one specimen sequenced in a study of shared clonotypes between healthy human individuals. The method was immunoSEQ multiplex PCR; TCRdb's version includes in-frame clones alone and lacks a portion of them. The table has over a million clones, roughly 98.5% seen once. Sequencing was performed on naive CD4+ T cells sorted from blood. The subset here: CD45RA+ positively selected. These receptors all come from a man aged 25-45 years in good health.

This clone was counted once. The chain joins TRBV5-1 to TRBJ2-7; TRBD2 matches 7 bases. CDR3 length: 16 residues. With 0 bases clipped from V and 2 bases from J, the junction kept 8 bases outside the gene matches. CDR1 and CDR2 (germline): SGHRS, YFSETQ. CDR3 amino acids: CASSLEASGNPYEQYF. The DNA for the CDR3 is TGCGCCAGCAGCTTGGAGGCTAGCGGCAACCCCTACGAGCAGTACTTC.

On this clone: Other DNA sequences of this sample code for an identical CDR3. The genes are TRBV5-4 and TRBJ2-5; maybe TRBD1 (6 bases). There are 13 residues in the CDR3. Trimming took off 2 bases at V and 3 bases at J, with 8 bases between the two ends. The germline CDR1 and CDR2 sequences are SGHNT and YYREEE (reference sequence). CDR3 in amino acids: CASSLPGEETQYF. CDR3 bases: TGTGCCAGCAGCTTACCAGGGGAAGAGACCCAGTACTTC.

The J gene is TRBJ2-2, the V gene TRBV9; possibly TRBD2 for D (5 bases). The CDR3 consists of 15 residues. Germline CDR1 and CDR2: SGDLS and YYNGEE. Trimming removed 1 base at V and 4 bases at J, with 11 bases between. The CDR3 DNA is TGTGCCAGCAGCGTAAGCGGATCACGCACCGGGGAGCTGTTTTTT. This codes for CASSVSGSRTGELFF.

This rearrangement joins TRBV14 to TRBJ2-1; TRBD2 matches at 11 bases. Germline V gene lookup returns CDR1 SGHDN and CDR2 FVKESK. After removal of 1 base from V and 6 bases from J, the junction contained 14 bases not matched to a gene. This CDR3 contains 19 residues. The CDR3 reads CASSQARARGLAEINEQFF. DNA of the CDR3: TGTGCCAGCAGCCAAGCTCGGGCGCGGGGACTAGCGGAGATCAATGAGCAGTTCTTC. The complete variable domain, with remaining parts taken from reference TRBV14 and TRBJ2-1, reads EAGVTQFPSHSVIEKGQTVTLRCDPISGHDNLYWYRRVMGKEIKFLLHFVKESKQDESGMPNNRFLAERTGGTYSTLKVQPAELEDSGVYFCASSQARARGLAEINEQFFGPGTRLTVL.

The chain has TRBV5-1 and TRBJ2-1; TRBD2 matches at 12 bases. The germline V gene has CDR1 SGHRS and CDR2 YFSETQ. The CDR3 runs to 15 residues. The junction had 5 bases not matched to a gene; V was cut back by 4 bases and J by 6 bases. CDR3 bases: TGCGCCAGCAGCCGACTAGCGGGAGTAGGCAATGAGCAGTTCTTC. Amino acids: CASSRLAGVGNEQFF.

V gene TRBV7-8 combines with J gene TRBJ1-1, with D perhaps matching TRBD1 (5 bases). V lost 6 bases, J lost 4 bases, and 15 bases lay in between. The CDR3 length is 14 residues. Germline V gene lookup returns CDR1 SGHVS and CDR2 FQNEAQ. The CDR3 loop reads CASRGRGGFTEAFF. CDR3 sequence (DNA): TGTGCCAGCAGGGGACGGGGGGGTTTCACTGAAGCTTTCTTT. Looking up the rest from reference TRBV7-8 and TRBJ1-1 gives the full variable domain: GAGVSQSPRYKVAKRGQDVALRCDPISGHVSLFWYQQALGQGPEFLTYFQNEAQLDKSGLPSDRFFAERPEGSVSTLKIQRTQQEDSAVYLCASRGRGGFTEAFFGQGTRLTVV.

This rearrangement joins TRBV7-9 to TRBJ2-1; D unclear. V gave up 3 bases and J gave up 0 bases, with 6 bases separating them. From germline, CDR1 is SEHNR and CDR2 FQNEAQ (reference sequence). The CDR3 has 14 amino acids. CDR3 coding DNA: TGTGCCAGCAGCTTTTTGAGCTCCTACAATGAGCAGTTCTTC. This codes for CASSFLSSYNEQFF.

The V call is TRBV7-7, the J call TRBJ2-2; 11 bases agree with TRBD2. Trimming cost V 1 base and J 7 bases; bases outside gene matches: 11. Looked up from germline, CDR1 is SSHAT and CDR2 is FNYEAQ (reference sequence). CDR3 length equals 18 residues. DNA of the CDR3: TGTGCCAGCAGCTTAGGCCCTAGCGGGAGGCGGTCGATCGGGGAGCTGTTTTTT. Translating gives CASSLGPSGRRSIGELFF.

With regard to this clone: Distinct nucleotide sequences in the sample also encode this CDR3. This CDR3 reads CATSKGLGYEQYF. In DNA, the CDR3 is TGTGCCACCAGCAAGGGGTTAGGGTACGAGCAGTACTTC. The chain combines TRBV15 with TRBJ2-7; possible D gene TRBD1, 5 bases. Germline-derived CDR1 and CDR2 are LNHNV and YYDKDF (reference sequence). The V and J ends lost 4 bases and 4 bases respectively, with 11 bases between them. The CDR3 totals 13 residues.

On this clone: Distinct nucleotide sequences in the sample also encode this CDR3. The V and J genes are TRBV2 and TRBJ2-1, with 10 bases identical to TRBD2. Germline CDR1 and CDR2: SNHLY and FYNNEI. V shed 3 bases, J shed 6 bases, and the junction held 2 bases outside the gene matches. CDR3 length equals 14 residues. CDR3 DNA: TGTGCCAGCAGTGACCCTAGCGGGAGCAATGAGCAGTTCTTC. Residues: CASSDPSGSNEQFF.